The entry that follows covers one T cell receptor beta chain sequence. Antigen specificity is unknown. The sample originates from a study of T cells in localized non-small cell lung cancer. Study results and limitations: Patients showing higher blood T cell density tended to see longer overall survival.

The table came from immunoSEQ multiplex PCR; TCRdb's copy has only in-frame clones and leaves some out. Seen here are about 1,300 clones, approximately 15% observed once, and the top ten hold approximately 8.8%. CDR1 SGHDN and CDR2 FVKESK come from the germline V gene. The length of the CDR3 is 13 residues. V was shortened by 1 base and J by 4 bases, with 7 bases between the two germline ends. The sequences come from normal lung tissue next to the tumor, collected before any cancer treatment. The chain is built from TRBV14 and TRBJ1-2; D is unresolved. The source is a woman aged 35-70 years with stage I lung adenocarcinoma. CDR3 coding DNA: TGTGCCAGCAGCCAAGTTCAACTCTATGGCTACACCTTC. The encoded protein is CASSQVQLYGYTF.